These T cell receptor beta chains were read from a single sample in a study of cytomegalovirus exposure and HLA in healthy donors. The method was immunoSEQ multiplex PCR; TCRdb's version includes in-frame clones alone and lacks a portion of them. The sample carries approximately 110,000 clones, less than 80% recorded once. Sequenced material: PBMCs. The receptors were sampled from a woman in her twenties or thirties in good health and CMV-seronegative. CDR3s include the opening cysteine and the closing phenylalanine or tryptophan. Fields, in order: CDR3 DNA, CDR3 protein, D gene, J gene, V gene, clone size. A D gene is named only where the DNA matches it firmly. Size is stated for part of the rows, as once, few or many counts, or as a class when the clone is expanded.

CDR3nt: TGTGCCAGCGCTGTTTCAGGGGCAGACGAGCAGTACTTC
CDR3aa: CASAVSGADEQYF
d_gene: .
j_gene: TRBJ2-7
v_gene: TRBV6-4
abundance: .

CDR3nt: TGTGCCAGCAGATCACATACCGGGACAGGGGGCCGCGAGCAGTACTTC
CDR3aa: CASRSHTGTGGREQYF
d_gene: TRBD1
j_gene: TRBJ2-7
v_gene: TRBV27
abundance: .

CDR3nt: TGTGCCAGCCAGAAAACAGGGGGCGCCTACAATGAGCAGTTCTTC
CDR3aa: CASQKTGGAYNEQFF
d_gene: TRBD1
j_gene: TRBJ2-1
v_gene: TRBV14
abundance: few

CDR3nt: TGTGCCAGCTCCCCCACCAGGGGACAGGGAACCGGGGAGCTGTTTTTT
CDR3aa: CASSPTRGQGTGELFF
d_gene: TRBD1
j_gene: TRBJ2-2
v_gene: TRBV18
abundance: .

CDR3nt: TGTGCCAGCAGCTTACCCCTAGACAGTGAGCAGTTCTTC
CDR3aa: CASSLPLDSEQFF
d_gene: .
j_gene: TRBJ2-1
v_gene: TRBV7-9
abundance: .

CDR3nt: TGTGCCACCAGCAATGACGTCTCGGGCTATGGCTACACCTTC
CDR3aa: CATSNDVSGYGYTF
d_gene: .
j_gene: TRBJ1-2
v_gene: TRBV15
abundance: .

CDR3nt: TGTGCCAGCAGTGTCACAGGGCTGGATTCACCCCTCCACTTT
CDR3aa: CASSVTGLDSPLHF
d_gene: .
j_gene: TRBJ1-6
v_gene: TRBV6-1
abundance: .

CDR3nt: TGCGCCAGCAGGGACATCTCTGGAAACACCATATATTTT
CDR3aa: CASRDISGNTIYF
d_gene: .
j_gene: TRBJ1-3
v_gene: TRBV10-2
abundance: once

CDR3nt: TGCAGCGTTGGAGGCCTCAGGGGCCAAGAGACCCAGTACTTC
CDR3aa: CSVGGLRGQETQYF
d_gene: .
j_gene: TRBJ2-5
v_gene: TRBV29-1
abundance: few

CDR3nt: TGCGCCAGCAGCCAAGAGGGGGGGCGGGTAACTGAAGCTTTCTTT
CDR3aa: CASSQEGGRVTEAFF
d_gene: .
j_gene: TRBJ1-1
v_gene: TRBV4-1
abundance: many

CDR3nt: TGCGCCAGCAGCTTGGGCGGGACTACTACCCGGGACCAGTACTTC
CDR3aa: CASSLGGTTTRDQYF
d_gene: TRBD2
j_gene: TRBJ2-5
v_gene: TRBV5-1
abundance: few

CDR3nt: TGTGCCAGCACCGCAAGCGTCAATCAGAACACTGAAGCTTTCTTT
CDR3aa: CASTASVNQNTEAFF
d_gene: .
j_gene: TRBJ1-1
v_gene: TRBV27
abundance: few

CDR3nt: TGTGCCAGCAGCTTCGACAGGGTTGTGCCTCGGGATGGCTACACCTTC
CDR3aa: CASSFDRVVPRDGYTF
d_gene: TRBD1
j_gene: TRBJ1-2
v_gene: TRBV7-8
abundance: once

CDR3nt: TGCGCCAGCAGCATCGGGACAGGGAATCAGCCCCAGCATTTT
CDR3aa: CASSIGTGNQPQHF
d_gene: TRBD1
j_gene: TRBJ1-5
v_gene: TRBV5-1
abundance: .

CDR3nt: TGTGCCAGCAGTTCGGGTCCAGATGGCTACACCTTC
CDR3aa: CASSSGPDGYTF
d_gene: .
j_gene: TRBJ1-2
v_gene: TRBV28
abundance: few

CDR3nt: TGTGCCAGCAGCCATAACCCGCGAGAGCAGTACTTC
CDR3aa: CASSHNPREQYF
d_gene: .
j_gene: TRBJ2-5
v_gene: TRBV14
abundance: .

CDR3nt: TGTGCCAGCAGCTTAGAGGCAGGGGAGGGCTATGGCTACACCTTC
CDR3aa: CASSLEAGEGYGYTF
d_gene: .
j_gene: TRBJ1-2
v_gene: TRBV7-8
abundance: .

CDR3nt: TGCGCCAGCAGCGGACCGGGACTAGCGGGAAGTCGGACGTACAATGAGCAGTTCTTC
CDR3aa: CASSGPGLAGSRTYNEQFF
d_gene: TRBD2
j_gene: TRBJ2-1
v_gene: TRBV5-1
abundance: .

CDR3nt: TGTGCCAGCAGCTTGGCAGGGGGTTTTGGAAACACCATATATTTT
CDR3aa: CASSLAGGFGNTIYF
d_gene: TRBD1
j_gene: TRBJ1-3
v_gene: TRBV7-9
abundance: .

CDR3nt: TGTGCCAGCAGTTTGGGCGGGGGATTCACAGATACGCAGTATTTT
CDR3aa: CASSLGGGFTDTQYF
d_gene: TRBD2
j_gene: TRBJ2-3
v_gene: TRBV27
abundance: .

CDR3nt: TGTGCCAGCAGTTTGACATCAGCGGTCTATGGCTACACCTTC
CDR3aa: CASSLTSAVYGYTF
d_gene: .
j_gene: TRBJ1-2
v_gene: TRBV28
abundance: .

CDR3nt: TGTGCCAGCGGACTAGCGGCCCAGGACAATGAGCAGTTCTTC
CDR3aa: CASGLAAQDNEQFF
d_gene: TRBD2
j_gene: TRBJ2-1
v_gene: TRBV7-2
abundance: .